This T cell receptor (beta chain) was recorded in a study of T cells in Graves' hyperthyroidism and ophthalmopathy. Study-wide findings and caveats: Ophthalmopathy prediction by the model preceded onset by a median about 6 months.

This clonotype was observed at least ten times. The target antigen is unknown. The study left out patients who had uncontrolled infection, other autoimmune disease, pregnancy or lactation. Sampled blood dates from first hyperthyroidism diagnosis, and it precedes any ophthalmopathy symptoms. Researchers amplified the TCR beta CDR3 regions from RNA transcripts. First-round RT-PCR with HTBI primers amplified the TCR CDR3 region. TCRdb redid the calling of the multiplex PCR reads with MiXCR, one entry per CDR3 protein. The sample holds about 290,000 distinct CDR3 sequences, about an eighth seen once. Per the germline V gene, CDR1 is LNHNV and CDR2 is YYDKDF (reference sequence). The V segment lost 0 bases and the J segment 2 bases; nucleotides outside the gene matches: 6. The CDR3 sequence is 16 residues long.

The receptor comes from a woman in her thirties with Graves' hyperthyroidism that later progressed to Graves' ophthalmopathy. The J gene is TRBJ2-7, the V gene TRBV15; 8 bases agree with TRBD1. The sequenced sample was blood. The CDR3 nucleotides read TGTGCCACCAGCAGAGAGGTGTCGACAGGGGCCTACGAGCAGTACTTC. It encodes CATSREVSTGAYEQYF.